This T cell receptor (beta chain) was identified in a study of graft-versus-host responses after intestinal transplantation. Study results and limitations: In recipient marrow, GvH clones were found, and some appeared first in ileum or blood.

Intraepithelial plus lamina propria lymphocytes were released by processing graft tissue. V was pared by 4 bases and J by 6 bases, with 5 bases of the junction left unmatched. The CDR3 is made up of 13 amino acids. Germline assignment: CDR1 SGHRS and CDR2 YFSETQ. On this clone itself: Antigen unknown.

The repertoire was sequenced with immunoSEQ multiplex PCR; TCRdb's copy has only in-frame clones and lacks some. The sample records 1,900 or so clones, 86% being singletons. The receptor was isolated from a human patient who received an intestinal transplant, so some T cells may come from the graft donor. The chain couples TRBV5-1 to TRBJ2-7, with TRBD1 matching 9 bases. Material: ileum tissue, obtained about 70 days after transplant. The CDR3 nucleotides read TGCGCCAGCAGCCAAGGGACAGGGCCCGAGCAGTACTTC. Amino acid sequence: CASSQGTGPEQYF. The whole variable domain, filled in from reference TRBV5-1 and TRBJ2-7, reads KAGVTQTPRYLIKTRGQQVTLSCSPISGHRSVSWYQQTPGQGLQFLFEYFSETQRNKGNFPGRFSGRQFSNSRSEMNVSTLELGDSALYLCASSQGTGPEQYFGPGTRLTVT.